A selection of T cell receptor beta chains follows, all from one sample in a study of vaccination and CD4 T cells after COVID-19. No cognate antigen is known for these TCRs. TCRdb analysed the PCR reads with MiXCR anew, one entry per CDR3 protein. The data show under 15,000 distinct CDR3 sequences, about 65% seen once. The sequenced material came from CD4+ T cells from blood, cultured in vitro. These receptors were taken from a human donor who had recovered from COVID-19. Both conserved end residues are part of each CDR3. The D gene is left open where the match is weak. Clone size is given for some rows only: seen once, a few or many times, or a class if the clone is expanded.

TRBV5-1	NA	TRBJ2-7	NA	TGCGCCAGCAGCTTGGGAGGGAACGACCACGAGCAGTACTTC	CASSLGGNDHEQYF
TRBV7-9	NA	TRBJ1-1	NA	TGTGCCAGCAGCTTAGCGCGACAGTTAAATTCTGAAGCTTTCTTT	CASSLARQLNSEAFF
TRBV7-2	few	TRBJ2-5	TRBD2	TGTGCCAGCAGCCTTACCCCAGCGGGAGGGGAGGAGACCCAGTACTTC	CASSLTPAGGEETQYF
TRBV2	few	TRBJ2-5	NA	TGTGCCAGCAATGAGGGGGGCCAGTACTTC	CASNEGGQYF
TRBV12-3/TRBV12-4	NA	TRBJ2-1	NA	TGTGCCAGCAGTCCTCCTATACCACTAGTTTTCGATGAGCAGTTCTTC	CASSPPIPLVFDEQFF
TRBV6-2/TRBV6-3	NA	TRBJ2-7	TRBD1	TGTGCCAGCAGAACCGCATTTGGGACAGCTAGAGCATCCTACGAGCAGTACTTC	CASRTAFGTARASYEQYF
TRBV6-1	NA	TRBJ1-2	TRBD1	TGTGCCAGCAGTGAAGGGGGACAGGGAGGCTACACCTTC	CASSEGGQGGYTF
TRBV6-2/TRBV6-3	NA	TRBJ2-3	TRBD2	TGTGCCAGCAGTTACACAGGCTTTCGGGGGGAGGGCACAGATACGCAGTATTTT	CASSYTGFRGEGTDTQYF
TRBV7-9	NA	TRBJ1-2	NA	TGTGCCAGCAGCCCAGGGGAAATCGGGGGCTACACCTTC	CASSPGEIGGYTF
TRBV27	NA	TRBJ1-4	NA	TGTGCCAGCAGTTTAGTAGGAACTAATGAAAAACTGTTTTTT	CASSLVGTNEKLFF
TRBV28	few	TRBJ1-2	NA	TGTGCCAGCAGTTGGGCCTCCGCTAAGTATGGCTACACCTTC	CASSWASAKYGYTF
TRBV11-2	NA	TRBJ1-1	NA	TGTGCCAGCAGCTTAGATCTCTCGGGGAACGTGGCTTTCTTT	CASSLDLSGNVAFF
TRBV19	NA	TRBJ2-5	NA	TGTGCCAGTAGTAGCCACTCGGGACTTATGAAAGAGACCCAGTACTTC	CASSSHSGLMKETQYF
TRBV7-2	NA	TRBJ1-5	NA	TGTGCCAGCAGCATCACGGGGGTCGGCAATCAGCCCCAGCATTTT	CASSITGVGNQPQHF
TRBV20-1	NA	TRBJ1-2	TRBD1	TGCAGTGTCCCTAGGTCCGGGACAGCATATGGCTACACCTTC	CSVPRSGTAYGYTF
TRBV20-1	NA	TRBJ2-1	TRBD2	TGCAGTGCTAGCCCGCTGACTAGCGGGACGGGGAATGAGCAGTTCTTC	CSASPLTSGTGNEQFF
TRBV11-3	NA	TRBJ2-3	TRBD2	TGTGCCAGCAGCCTATTGCTTAGCGGGGGCGGGGATACGCAGTATTTT	CASSLLLSGGGDTQYF
TRBV7-9	NA	TRBJ1-2	TRBD1	TGTGCCAGCAGCTTACAGGGGGCTAGTCCGTATGGCTACACCTTC	CASSLQGASPYGYTF
TRBV20-1	NA	TRBJ1-5	TRBD1	TGCAGTGCTAGGCCGGGACAGGGCCTTTATAGCAATCAGCCCCAGCATTTT	CSARPGQGLYSNQPQHF
TRBV30	NA	TRBJ1-2	NA	TGTGCCTTAAACGTTAGGGATTATGGCTACACCTTC	CALNVRDYGYTF
TRBV7-2	NA	TRBJ2-7	TRBD1	TGTGCCAGCAGCCCCACCCGACAGGGGGAGCCGCCCCTCTACGAGCAGTACTTC	CASSPTRQGEPPLYEQYF
TRBV20-1	NA	TRBJ2-7	NA	TGCAGTGCTAGTAAGCAGCTACACGAGCAGTACTTC	CSASKQLHEQYF